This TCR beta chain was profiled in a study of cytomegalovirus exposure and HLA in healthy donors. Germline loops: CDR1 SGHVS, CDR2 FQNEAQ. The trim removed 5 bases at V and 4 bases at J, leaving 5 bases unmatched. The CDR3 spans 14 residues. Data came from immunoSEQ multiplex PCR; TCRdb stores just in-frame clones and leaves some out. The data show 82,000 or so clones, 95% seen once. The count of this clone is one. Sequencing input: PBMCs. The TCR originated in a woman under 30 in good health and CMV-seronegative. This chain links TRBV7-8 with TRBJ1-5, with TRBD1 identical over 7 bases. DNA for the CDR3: TGTGCCAGCAGCGCGAGGGGGCGGAATCAGCCCCAGCATTTT. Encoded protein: CASSARGRNQPQHF.